The 24 T cell receptor beta chains below all came from one sample that was sequenced in a study of cytomegalovirus exposure and HLA in healthy donors. Use of 60 Vbeta and 13 Jbeta primers characterized the PCR. This table comes from immunoSEQ multiplex PCR, and its TCRdb copy is limited to in-frame clones, with some not included. The sample table sets out roughly 57,000 clones. The specimen was PBMCs. The receptors stem from a man in his late teens or twenties in good health and CMV-seropositive.

The rearrangement uses TRBV28 and TRBJ1-1; TRBD1 matches 10 bases. From germline, CDR1 is MDHEN and CDR2 SYDVKM. Unmatched junction bases numbered 5, after V lost 6 bases and J lost 4 bases. This CDR3 region has 14 residues. CDR3 protein: CASRTGGRGTEAFF. CDR3 coding DNA: TGTGCCAGCAGGACAGGGGGCAGGGGCACTGAAGCTTTCTTT.

This chain joins TRBV7-9 and TRBJ1-2; 7 bases are a match to TRBD1. The V and J ends lost 4 bases and 7 bases, in that order; junction bases with no gene match: 18. Germline CDR1 and CDR2: SEHNR and FQNEAQ (reference sequence). The CDR3 is 17 amino acids. The CDR3 is CASSSTGKPKGFFGYTF. As DNA, the CDR3 is TGTGCCAGCAGCTCGACAGGGAAACCGAAGGGGTTTTTTGGCTACACCTTC.

The CDR3 reads CASSTTPDSGRGQPQHF. DNA for the CDR3: TGTGCCAGCAGTACTACCCCGGACAGTGGTAGGGGGCAGCCCCAGCATTTT. V is TRBV2 and J is TRBJ1-5; TRBD1 might be the D (6 bases). CDR3 length: 17 residues. Germline CDR1 SNHLY, CDR2 FYNNEI. Trimming pared 5 bases from V and 7 bases from J, leaving 24 bases between.

As DNA, the CDR3 is TGTGCCAGCAGCTTACAACAAGAGACCCAGTACTTC. Amino acid sequence: CASSLQQETQYF. The chain combines TRBV11-2 with TRBJ2-5; D not certain. Trimming removed 2 bases from V and 2 bases from J, with 3 bases in between. This CDR3 is built from 12 residues. The germline gives CDR1 SGHAT, CDR2 FQNNGV.

The chain employs TRBV27 and TRBJ1-5; possibly TRBD1 for D (5 bases). The V end was cut by 3 bases, the J end by 2 bases, with 8 bases between. This CDR3 contains 14 residues. Germline V gives CDR1 MNHEY, CDR2 SMNVEV (reference sequence). CDR3 sequence: CASSLWGGNQPQHF. The CDR3 DNA reads as TGTGCCAGCAGTTTGTGGGGCGGCAATCAGCCCCAGCATTTT.

V gene TRBV2 combines with J gene TRBJ1-2; the D is unclear. The CDR3 is 13 residues long. The V and J ends lost 7 bases and 5 bases respectively, with 14 bases between them. CDR1 SNHLY and CDR2 FYNNEI come from the germline V gene. CDR3 sequence: CASTGGYDYGYTF. The DNA of the CDR3 is TGTGCCAGCACAGGAGGGTATGATTATGGCTACACCTTC.

This chain joins TRBV28 and TRBJ2-5, with 11 bases identical to TRBD2. V lost 10 bases, J lost 5 bases, and 6 bases stayed unmatched. Germline V CDR1 and CDR2: MDHEN, SYDVKM. The CDR3 has 13 residues. In DNA, the CDR3 is TGTGCCATAGCGGGAGGGCCGGCGGAGACCCAGTACTTC. It specifies CAIAGGPAETQYF. The full variable domain, in which reference TRBV28 and TRBJ2-5 provide the parts outside the CDR3, is DVKVTQSSRYLVKRTGEKVFLECVQDMDHENMFWYRQDPGLGLRLIYFSYDVKMKEKGDIPEGYSVSREKKERFSLILESASTNQTSMYLCAIAGGPAETQYFGPGTRLLVL.

The CDR3 loop is CASKGAGRGEQFF. In DNA, the CDR3 is TGTGCCAGCAAAGGAGCGGGAAGAGGTGAGCAGTTCTTC. The chain couples TRBV6-1 to TRBJ2-1; TRBD2 agrees at 7 bases. This CDR3 has 13 amino acids. V was clipped by 7 bases and J by 9 bases; unmatched bases: 9. Germline V CDR1 and CDR2: MNHNS, SASEGT.

The chain's CDR3 is CASSSRAGTSGYEQYF. In DNA form, the CDR3 reads TGTGCCAGCAGCTCCCGGGCAGGGACTAGCGGCTACGAGCAGTACTTC. V is TRBV7-8 and J is TRBJ2-7, with TRBD2 identical over 11 bases. V lost 4 bases to trimming and J lost 3 bases; unmatched junction nucleotides: 8. This CDR3 is built from 16 residues. Germline V lookup: CDR1 SGHVS, CDR2 FQNEAQ.

The J gene is TRBJ2-1, the V gene TRBV13, with 7 bases identical to TRBD2. Germline lookup yields CDR1 PRHDT and CDR2 FYEKMQ (reference sequence). Trimming at V came to 5 bases and at J to 7 bases, leaving 14 bases not matched to a gene. CDR3 size: 16 residues. The CDR3 sequence: CASSPPAGVGWNEQFF. CDR3 nucleotide sequence: TGTGCCAGCAGCCCACCCGCGGGAGTCGGGTGGAATGAGCAGTTCTTC. Complete variable domain (other parts from reference TRBV13 and TRBJ2-1): AAGVIQSPRHLIKEKRETATLKCYPIPRHDTVYWYQQGPGQDPQFLISFYEKMQSDKGSIPDRFSAQQFSDYHSELNMSSLELGDSALYFCASSPPAGVGWNEQFFGPGTRLTVL.

This sequence joins TRBV27 and TRBJ1-2; weak D call: TRBD1 (5 bases). V shed 2 bases and J shed 5 bases, with 9 bases lying between them. The V gene's germline CDR1 is MNHEY and CDR2 SMNVEV (reference sequence). The CDR3 has 13 residues. The CDR3 reads CASSLKGNYGYTF. The DNA for the CDR3 is TGTGCCAGCAGTTTAAAGGGGAATTATGGCTACACCTTC.

To note about this clone: A read error may account for a junction end that differs from germline. The J gene is TRBJ1-5, the V gene TRBV28; 8 positions match TRBD1. This CDR3 has 16 residues. Germline CDR1 and CDR2: MDHEN and SYDVKM. The CDR3 DNA reads TGTGCCAGCAGTCCCCCCAGGGGGCCGAGCAGTCAGCCCCAGCATTTT. This sequence encodes CASSPPRGPSSQPQHF. Full variable domain (remainder filled in from reference TRBV28 and TRBJ1-5): DVKVTQSSRYLVKRTGEKVFLECVQDMDHENMFWYRQDPGLGLRLIYFSYDVKMKEKGDIPEGYSVSREKKERFSLILESASTNQTSMYLCASSPPRGPSSQPQHFGDGTRLSIL.

CDR3 in amino acids: CASRMTGGFAKNIQYF. CDR3 bases: TGTGCCAGTAGAATGACAGGGGGCTTCGCCAAAAACATTCAGTACTTC. The rearrangement joins TRBV19 to TRBJ2-4; 10 bases line up with TRBD1. The germline V gene has CDR1 LNHDA and CDR2 SQIVND (reference sequence). V dropped 6 bases and J dropped 1; count of bases not matched to a gene: 6. This CDR3 is built from 16 residues.

For the CDR3, the DNA is TGTGCCAGCAGTTTCCCCAGCGACAGGAACTCCTACAATGAGCAGTTCTTC. This sequence encodes CASSFPSDRNSYNEQFF. The chain uses TRBV28 and TRBJ2-1; D may be TRBD1 (6 bases). Germline-derived CDR1 and CDR2 are MDHEN and SYDVKM. The CDR3 has 17 residues. V lost 3 bases to trimming and J lost 0 bases, with 15 bases between them.

V gene TRBV7-9 combines with J gene TRBJ2-7; a weak D match, TRBD2 (7 bases). The V and J ends lost 8 bases and 0 bases respectively, with 11 bases between them. This CDR3 region has 13 residues. Germline V gives CDR1 SEHNR, CDR2 FQNEAQ (reference sequence). This CDR3 is CASGGGASYEQYF. Written as DNA, the CDR3 is TGTGCCAGCGGAGGGGGGGCCTCCTACGAGCAGTACTTC.

The chain has TRBV15 and TRBJ2-7, with D maybe TRBD1 (6 bases). The ends were cut back, 5 bases at V and 0 bases at J, with 8 bases in the middle. The CDR3 spans 13 residues. The V gene's germline CDR1 is LNHNV and CDR2 YYDKDF (reference sequence). CDR3 nucleotides: TGTGCCACCAGCCCAGGGGACTCCTACGAGCAGTACTTC. As protein: CATSPGDSYEQYF.

This chain connects TRBV7-9 to TRBJ2-5, with a weak D call TRBD2 (7 bases). The V and J ends lost 6 bases and 1 base respectively, with 15 bases between them. The CDR3 contains 15 residues. Germline CDR1 SEHNR, CDR2 FQNEAQ (reference sequence). CDR3 in amino acids: CASSPWGGLQETQYF. The CDR3 nucleotides are TGTGCCAGCAGTCCCTGGGGGGGGCTCCAAGAGACCCAGTACTTC.

The rearrangement links TRBV10-1 to TRBJ1-1; D is unclear. V was clipped by 3 bases and J by 1 base, with 6 bases between them. This CDR3 is built from 13 residues. CDR1 is WNHNN, CDR2 SYGVQD, per germline (reference sequence). CDR3 sequence: CASSDGSNTEAFF. CDR3 nucleotide sequence: TGCGCCAGCAGTGACGGTTCGAACACTGAAGCTTTCTTT.

This sequence joins TRBV13 and TRBJ2-7; TRBD2 matches 9 bases. Trimming cost V 2 bases and J 7 bases; bases outside gene matches: 12. Germline V CDR1 and CDR2: PRHDT, FYEKMQ (reference sequence). This CDR3 contains 16 residues. DNA of the CDR3: TGTGCCAGCAGCTTAAAACCAGCGGGAGGTCTTGGGGAGCAGTACTTC. Translating it yields CASSLKPAGGLGEQYF.

The V gene is TRBV5-1, the J gene TRBJ2-5; 11 bases are shared with TRBD2. V shed 3 bases, J shed 11 bases, and the junction held 18 bases outside the gene matches. The CDR3 is made up of 17 amino acids. Germline loops: CDR1 SGHRS, CDR2 YFSETQ. The CDR3 bases are TGCGCCAGCAGCTCCCAACAAAATAGCGGGAGGGCTCAGGAGCAGTACTTC. It specifies CASSSQQNSGRAQEQYF.

The V gene is TRBV12-5, the J gene TRBJ1-2, with D uncertain. This CDR3 contains 15 residues. V was trimmed by 0 bases and J by 2 bases, leaving 10 bases between them. Germline lookup yields CDR1 LGHNT and CDR2 FRNRAP. In DNA form, the CDR3 reads TGTGCTAGTGGTTTGGTACTCGGGAAAAACTATGGCTACACCTTC. Protein product: CASGLVLGKNYGYTF.

J is TRBJ2-5 and V is TRBV7-3; a possible D gene is TRBD2 (6 bases). Germline-derived CDR1 and CDR2 are SGHTA and FQGTGA. V gave up 2 bases and J gave up 0 bases, with 7 bases separating them. This CDR3 is 14 amino acids long. The CDR3 sequence is CASSLGGYQETQYF. As DNA, the CDR3 is TGTGCCAGCAGCTTAGGGGGGTACCAAGAGACCCAGTACTTC.

The chain joins TRBV9 to TRBJ1-1, with a tentative D call TRBD1 (5 bases). The germline V gene encodes CDR1 SGDLS and CDR2 YYNGEE. Trimming cost V 0 bases and J 3 bases, with 15 bases left between them. CDR3 length: 16 residues. DNA for the CDR3: TGTGCCAGCAGCGTAGCTTCTTTGTCGGGGGACACTGAAGCTTTCTTT. Translating gives CASSVASLSGDTEAFF.

The chain is built from TRBV6-1 and TRBJ2-3, with 12 bases fitting TRBD2. Unmatched junction bases numbered 7, after V lost 6 bases and J lost 6 bases. This CDR3 is built from 15 residues. From germline, CDR1 is MNHNS and CDR2 SASEGT. This chain's CDR3 is CASRAYLAGGDTQYF. The CDR3 DNA is TGTGCCAGCAGGGCCTATCTAGCGGGGGGGGATACGCAGTATTTT.